One and the same sample provided the 24 T cell receptor beta chains below, sequenced in a study of shared clonotypes between healthy human individuals. Method: immunoSEQ multiplex PCR; TCRdb's copy keeps in-frame clones and lacks some. The sample contains about 450,000 clones, approximately 79% of which appear only once. The sample comprised PBMCs. These receptors were taken from a woman aged 35 to 49 in good health. Some clones in this sample may be carry-over from other donors' samples.

The chain joins TRBV14 to TRBJ2-5; D is ambiguous. Germline CDR1 reads SGHDN; CDR2 reads FVKESK. V shed 4 bases and J shed 8 bases, with 11 bases lying between them. CDR3 length: 12 amino acids. Here the CDR3 reads CASSPSLYTQYF. CDR3 bases: TGTGCCAGCAGCCCCTCCTTGTATACCCAGTACTTC. Using reference TRBV14 and TRBJ2-5 for the parts outside the CDR3, the full variable domain is EAGVTQFPSHSVIEKGQTVTLRCDPISGHDNLYWYRRVMGKEIKFLLHFVKESKQDESGMPNNRFLAERTGGTYSTLKVQPAELEDSGVYFCASSPSLYTQYFGPGTRLLVL.

On this clone: One end of the junction varies from germline; a read error may be responsible. Other nucleotide sequences from this sample produce the same CDR3. Here the CDR3 reads CAWSPANTEAFF. CDR3 bases: TGCGCCTGGAGCCCGGCGAACACTGAAGCTTTCTTT. The chain employs TRBV30 and TRBJ1-1; D is unclear. In germline, CDR1 is GTSNPN, CDR2 SVGIG (reference sequence). This CDR3 comprises 12 residues.

This clone was seen a few times. The CDR3 sequence: CAISERRGNTEAFF. The CDR3 nucleotides are TGTGCCATCAGTGAAAGGAGGGGGAACACTGAAGCTTTCTTT. The chain joins TRBV10-3 to TRBJ1-1; D is possibly TRBD1 (5 bases). From germline, CDR1 is ENHRY and CDR2 SYGVKD. With 3 bases removed from V and 1 base from J, the gap between germline ends came to 9 bases. CDR3 size: 14 residues.

The chain links TRBV9 to TRBJ2-7, with 8 bases identical to TRBD2. The CDR3 has 16 residues. With V trimmed by 3 bases and J by 5 bases, 13 bases remained unmatched. Germline loops: CDR1 SGDLS, CDR2 YYNGEE. In DNA, the CDR3 is TGTGCCAGCAGCGCCCACCCGGGGGGGGCCGTGGACGAGCAGTACTTC. It encodes CASSAHPGGAVDEQYF.

The CDR3 loop is CASSSTGTSGIRYEQYF. CDR3 DNA sequence: TGTGCCAGCTCATCAACCGGGACTAGCGGGATACGCTACGAGCAGTACTTC. The gene calls are TRBV18 and TRBJ2-7; 13 nucleotides align to TRBD2. From germline, CDR1 is KGHSH and CDR2 LQKENI. CDR3 length: 17 residues. The junction had 10 bases not matched to a gene; V was cut back by 5 bases and J by 3 bases.

J is TRBJ2-7 and V is TRBV5-1; D is possibly TRBD1 (5 bases). V lost 4 bases and J 3 bases, leaving 14 bases between the germline ends. Germline values: CDR1 SGHRS, CDR2 YFSETQ. The length of the CDR3 is 14 residues. In DNA form, the CDR3 reads TGCGCCAGCAGCCCAAAGACAGCTATCTACGAGCAGTACTTC. Protein product: CASSPKTAIYEQYF.

The chain's CDR3 is CASSSGTSGRANEQFF. The CDR3 DNA reads as TGCGCCAGCAGCTCCGGAACTAGCGGGAGGGCCAATGAGCAGTTCTTC. This chain joins TRBV5-1 and TRBJ2-1, with TRBD2 matching 13 bases. Trimming at V came to 3 bases and at J to 6 bases, leaving 6 bases not matched to a gene. CDR1 and CDR2 from the germline V gene are SGHRS and YFSETQ. The CDR3 extends over 16 amino acids.

The rearrangement joins TRBV14 to TRBJ2-7; D gene unclear. V lost 4 bases and J lost 3, with 4 bases in between. The CDR3 contains 11 residues. Germline lookup yields CDR1 SGHDN and CDR2 FVKESK. The DNA for the CDR3 is TGTGCCAGCAGCCGCCACTACGAGCAGTACTTC. It is translated as CASSRHYEQYF.

This clone showed up just a few times. V gene TRBV2 combines with J gene TRBJ2-6, with 11 bases that match TRBD2. With V trimmed by 6 bases and J by 0 bases, 4 bases remained unmatched. Germline CDR1 is SNHLY and CDR2 is FYNNEI. The CDR3 consists of 17 residues. The CDR3 loop reads CASSSGLAVSGANVLTF. The CDR3 DNA follows: TGTGCCAGCAGCTCGGGACTAGCGGTCTCTGGGGCCAACGTCCTGACTTTC.

V is TRBV29-1 and J is TRBJ2-7; 14 positions match TRBD2. Germline V gene lookup returns CDR1 SQVTM and CDR2 ANQGSEA. Trimming at V came to 7 bases and at J to 3 bases, leaving 11 bases not matched to a gene. The CDR3 contains 16 residues. The CDR3, as DNA: TGCAGCGCCTCGGGACTAGCGGGAGTCCCTTTCTACGAGCAGTACTTC. It yields the protein CSASGLAGVPFYEQYF.

This chain links TRBV7-8 with TRBJ2-5; TRBD2 is a possible D gene (5 bases). The CDR3 runs to 11 residues. Trimming took 5 bases from V and 5 from J, leaving 6 bases between them. Looked up from germline, CDR1 is SGHVS and CDR2 is FQNEAQ. CDR3 amino acids: CASSPGETQYF. The DNA of the CDR3 is TGTGCCAGCAGCCCGGGGGAGACCCAGTACTTC.

Of note for this clone: A far larger clone lies a single base away; this is likely a read error. Other DNA sequences within the sample encode an identical CDR3. The V call is TRBV27, the J call TRBJ1-1, with 9 bases that match TRBD1. V lost 6 bases, J lost 1 base, and 9 bases stayed unmatched. This CDR3 is built from 16 residues. Germline CDR1 reads MNHEY; CDR2 reads SMNVEV (reference sequence). The CDR3 protein is CASSSPYRGQNTEAFF. CDR3 DNA: TGTGCCAGCAGCTCCCCCTACAGGGGGCAGAACACTGAAGCTTTCTTT.

V gene TRBV9 combines with J gene TRBJ2-1; weak D call: TRBD2 (5 bases). There are 14 residues in the CDR3. V lost 4 bases and J lost 7, with 15 bases in between. Germline-derived CDR1 and CDR2 are SGDLS and YYNGEE. The CDR3 loop reads CASSPSKGWNEQFF. In nucleotides, the CDR3 is TGTGCCAGCAGCCCTAGCAAGGGTTGGAATGAGCAGTTCTTC.

V and J are TRBV5-5 and TRBJ2-3; D gene ambiguous. The CDR3 is made up of 15 amino acids. The germline gives CDR1 SGHKS, CDR2 YYEKEE (reference sequence). Trimming pared 0 bases from V and 0 bases from J, leaving 8 bases between. The CDR3 loop is CASSLVPGSTDTQYF. CDR3 DNA: TGTGCCAGCAGCTTGGTTCCCGGGAGCACAGATACGCAGTATTTT.

This rearrangement joins TRBV11-1 to TRBJ1-4; 9 positions match TRBD1. The CDR3 extends over 15 amino acids. V shed 5 bases and J 7 bases; nucleotides not matched to a gene: 8. The germline V gene has CDR1 SGHAT and CDR2 FQDESV (reference sequence). The CDR3 reads CASSQGQGFREKLFF. CDR3 nucleotide sequence: TGTGCCAGCAGCCAAGGACAGGGGTTTCGTGAAAAACTGTTTTTT. The full variable domain, its missing parts supplied by reference TRBV11-1 and TRBJ1-4, is EAEVAQSPRYKITEKSQAVAFWCDPISGHATLYWYRQILGQGPELLVQFQDESVVDDSQLPKDRFSAERLKGVDSTLKIQPAELGDSAMYLCASSQGQGFREKLFFGSGTQLSVL.

This clone was detected ten times or more. This chain links TRBV27 with TRBJ1-1, with 10 bases identical to TRBD1. The CDR3 length is 15 residues. The trim removed 10 bases at V and 3 bases at J, leaving 11 bases unmatched. Per germline, CDR1 MNHEY and CDR2 SMNVEV (reference sequence). The CDR3 region has the DNA TGTGCCAACCCTTGGGACAGGGGAACGTACACTGAAGCTTTCTTT. Protein sequence: CANPWDRGTYTEAFF.

The CDR3 reads CASSSGQQETQYF. DNA for the CDR3: TGTGCCAGCAGTTCCGGCCAACAAGAGACCCAGTACTTC. This sequence joins TRBV28 and TRBJ2-5; no clear D gene. Deletions cut 4 bases from V and 2 bases from J, with 8 bases between. This CDR3 region has 13 residues. Germline assignment: CDR1 MDHEN and CDR2 SYDVKM.

This clone came up once. This chain links TRBV19 with TRBJ2-7, with D possibly being TRBD1 (6 bases). Germline V gene lookup returns CDR1 LNHDA and CDR2 SQIVND (reference sequence). The CDR3 contains 14 residues. The ends were cut back, 3 bases at V and 4 bases at J, with 13 bases in the middle. CDR3 sequence (DNA): TGTGCCAGTAGTATTAGAGGACAGATATACGAGCAGTACTTC. Translated, it gives CASSIRGQIYEQYF.

The genes are TRBV7-9 and TRBJ1-1; unclear D gene. CDR1 and CDR2 from the germline V gene are SEHNR and FQNEAQ (reference sequence). The CDR3 contains 15 residues. Trimming took 3 bases from V and 3 from J, leaving 14 bases between them. The CDR3 region is CASSFDTLADTEAFF. CDR3 DNA: TGTGCCAGCAGCTTCGATACCCTAGCGGACACTGAAGCTTTCTTT.

V gene TRBV9 combines with J gene TRBJ2-7; 9 bases map to TRBD1. The V gene's germline CDR1 is SGDLS and CDR2 YYNGEE. There are 14 residues in the CDR3. Trimming removed 1 base from V and 3 bases from J; junction bases left unmatched: 2. The CDR3 DNA follows: TGTGCCAGCAGCGTACAGGGACAGGGCTACGAGCAGTACTTC. Protein product: CASSVQGQGYEQYF.

This clone was seen only once. The CDR3 here is CASSFRPGEAFF. In DNA, the CDR3 is TGTGCCAGCAGCTTTCGTCCGGGCGAAGCTTTCTTT. The rearrangement uses TRBV11-1 and TRBJ1-1; no clear D gene. With 3 bases removed from V and 8 bases from J, the gap between germline ends came to 10 bases. This CDR3 comprises 12 residues. Germline V gives CDR1 SGHAT, CDR2 FQDESV (reference sequence).

In this sample, this clone turned up many times. Different DNA sequences within this sample yield the same CDR3. The chain combines TRBV29-1 with TRBJ1-1; TRBD1 matches at 9 bases. CDR1 and CDR2 (germline): SQVTM, ANQGSEA. This CDR3 is built from 12 residues. Losses at the gene ends were 2 bases for V and 8 bases for J; bases not matched to a gene: 3. As DNA, the CDR3 is TGCAGCGTTGAAAGACAGGGGGAGGAAGCTTTCTTT. Protein product: CSVERQGEEAFF. The full variable domain, rest sourced from reference TRBV29-1 and TRBJ1-1, is SAVISQKPSRDICQRGTSLTIQCQVDSQVTMMFWYRQQPGQSLTLIATANQGSEATYESGFVIDKFPISRPNLTFSTLTVSNMSPEDSSIYLCSVERQGEEAFFGQGTRLTVV.

The chain uses TRBV7-2 and TRBJ2-5, with D perhaps TRBD2 (6 bases). The CDR3 is made up of 15 amino acids. The V gene lost 5 bases and the J gene lost 5 bases, with 18 bases spanning the gap. Germline CDR1 and CDR2: SGHTA and FQGNSA. The CDR3 region has the DNA TGTGCCAGCAGCCCGGGACTCCCCGGCCCCGAGACCCAGTACTTC. Its protein is CASSPGLPGPETQYF. The whole variable domain, filled in from reference TRBV7-2 and TRBJ2-5, reads GAGVSQSPSNKVTEKGKDVELRCDPISGHTALYWYRQSLGQGLEFLIYFQGNSAPDKSGLPSDRFSAERTGGSVSTLTIQRTQQEDSAVYLCASSPGLPGPETQYFGPGTRLLVL.

This clone is classed as medium-sized (0.01 to 0.1%). Other DNA sequences in this sample translate to the same CDR3. The chain has TRBV6-1 and TRBJ1-1, with D tentatively TRBD1 (5 bases). CDR3 size: 14 residues. Germline assignment: CDR1 MNHNS and CDR2 SASEGT. With 1 base removed from V and 8 bases from J, the gap between germline ends came to 14 bases. The CDR3 DNA is TGTGCCAGCAGTGAAGGGGAGGAGACAGCGGAAGCTTTCTTT. This translates into CASSEGEETAEAFF.